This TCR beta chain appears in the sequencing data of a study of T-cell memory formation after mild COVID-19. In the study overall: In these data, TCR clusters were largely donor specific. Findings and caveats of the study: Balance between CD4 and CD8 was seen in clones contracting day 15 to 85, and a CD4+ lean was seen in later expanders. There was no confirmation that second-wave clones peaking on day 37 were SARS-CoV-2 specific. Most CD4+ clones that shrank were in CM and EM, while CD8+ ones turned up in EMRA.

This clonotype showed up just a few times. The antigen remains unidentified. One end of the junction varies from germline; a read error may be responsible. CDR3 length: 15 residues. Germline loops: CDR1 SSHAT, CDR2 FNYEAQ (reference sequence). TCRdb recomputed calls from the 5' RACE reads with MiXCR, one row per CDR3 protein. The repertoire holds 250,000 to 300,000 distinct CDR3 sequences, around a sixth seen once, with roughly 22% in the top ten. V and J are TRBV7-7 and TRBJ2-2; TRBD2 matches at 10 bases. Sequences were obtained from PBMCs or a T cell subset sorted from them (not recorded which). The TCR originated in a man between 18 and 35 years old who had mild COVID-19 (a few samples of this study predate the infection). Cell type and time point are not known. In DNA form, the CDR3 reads TGTGCTAGCAGCACTAGCGGGGTTGACACCGGGGAGCTGTTTTTT. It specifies CASSTSGVDTGELFF.